Given below is one TCR beta chain in context. This entry is derived from a study of blood T cell repertoires in COVID-19. Overall study context: Samples of COVID-19 (acute and convalescent) were obtained from the United States, Italy and Spain.

CDR1 MDHEN and CDR2 SYDVKM come from the germline V gene. This CDR3 is 15 amino acids long. V gave up 3 bases and J gave up 2 bases; unmatched junction bases: 6. The assay was immunoSEQ multiplex PCR, and TCRdb's table has in-frame clones only and misses some. The sample has roughly 100,000 clones, 86% seen once. This clonotype was obtained from an elderly woman with acute or convalescent COVID-19. Sequencing input: peripheral blood. The V gene is TRBV28, the J gene TRBJ2-7, with 8 nucleotides matching TRBD2. The CDR3 nucleotides are TGTGCCAGCAGTTTCCTTAGCGGGGCGACCTACGAGCAGTACTTC. It is translated as CASSFLSGATYEQYF.